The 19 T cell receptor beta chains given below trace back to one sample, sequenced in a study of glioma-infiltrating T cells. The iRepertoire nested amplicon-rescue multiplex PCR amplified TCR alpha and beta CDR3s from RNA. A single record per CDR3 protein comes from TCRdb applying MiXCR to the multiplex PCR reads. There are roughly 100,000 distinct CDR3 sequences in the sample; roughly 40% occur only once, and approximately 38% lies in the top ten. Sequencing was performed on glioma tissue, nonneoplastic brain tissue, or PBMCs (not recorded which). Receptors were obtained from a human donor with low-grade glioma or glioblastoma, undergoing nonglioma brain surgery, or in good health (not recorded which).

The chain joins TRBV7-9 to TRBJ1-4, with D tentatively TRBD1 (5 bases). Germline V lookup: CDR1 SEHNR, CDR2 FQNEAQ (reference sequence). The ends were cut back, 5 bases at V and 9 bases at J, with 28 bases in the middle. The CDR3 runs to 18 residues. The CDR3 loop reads CASSEINLGLGDTKKLFF. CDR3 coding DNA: TGTGCCAGCAGCGAAATAAATTTGGGACTGGGGGATACTAAAAAACTGTTTTTT.

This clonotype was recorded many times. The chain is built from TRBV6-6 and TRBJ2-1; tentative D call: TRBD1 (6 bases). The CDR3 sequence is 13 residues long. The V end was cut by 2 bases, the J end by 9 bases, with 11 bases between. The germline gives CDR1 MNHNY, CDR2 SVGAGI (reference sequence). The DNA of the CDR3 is TGTGCCAGCAGTTACCTCGTAGGGGGTGAGCAGTTCTTC. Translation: CASSYLVGGEQFF.

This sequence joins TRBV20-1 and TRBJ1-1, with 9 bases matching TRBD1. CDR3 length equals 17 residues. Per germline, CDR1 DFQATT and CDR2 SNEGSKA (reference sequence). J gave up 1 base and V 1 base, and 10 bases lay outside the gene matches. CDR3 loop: CSARVTGGEVGNTEAFF. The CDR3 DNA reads TGCAGTGCTAGAGTAACAGGGGGCGAGGTAGGGAACACTGAAGCTTTCTTT.

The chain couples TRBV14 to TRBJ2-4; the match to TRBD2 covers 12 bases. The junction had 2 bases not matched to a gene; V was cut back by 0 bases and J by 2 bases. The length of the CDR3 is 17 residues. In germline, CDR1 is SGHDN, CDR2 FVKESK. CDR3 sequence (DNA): TGTGCCAGCAGCCAAGAAACTAGCGGGAGGCCCAAAAACATTCAGTACTTC. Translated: CASSQETSGRPKNIQYF.

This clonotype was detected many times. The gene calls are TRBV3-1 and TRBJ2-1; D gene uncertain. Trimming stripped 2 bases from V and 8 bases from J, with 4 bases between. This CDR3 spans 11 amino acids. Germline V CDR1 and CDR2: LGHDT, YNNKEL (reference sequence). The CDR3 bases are TGTGCCAGCAGCCAATTAGATGAGCAGTTCTTC. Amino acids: CASSQLDEQFF.

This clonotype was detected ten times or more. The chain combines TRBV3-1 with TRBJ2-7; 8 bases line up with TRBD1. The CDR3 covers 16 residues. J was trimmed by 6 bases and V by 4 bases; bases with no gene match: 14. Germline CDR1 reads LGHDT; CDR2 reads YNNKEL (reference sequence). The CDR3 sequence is CASSLLPDRDRGEQYF. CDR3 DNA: TGTGCCAGCAGCCTACTTCCGGACAGGGATAGGGGCGAGCAGTACTTC.

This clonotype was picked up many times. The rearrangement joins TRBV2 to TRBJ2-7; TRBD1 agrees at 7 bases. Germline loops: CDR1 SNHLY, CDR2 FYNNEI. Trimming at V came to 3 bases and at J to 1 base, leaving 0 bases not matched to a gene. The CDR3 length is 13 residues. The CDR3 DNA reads TGTGCCAGCAGTGAGGACAGGTCCTACGAGCAGTACTTC. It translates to CASSEDRSYEQYF.

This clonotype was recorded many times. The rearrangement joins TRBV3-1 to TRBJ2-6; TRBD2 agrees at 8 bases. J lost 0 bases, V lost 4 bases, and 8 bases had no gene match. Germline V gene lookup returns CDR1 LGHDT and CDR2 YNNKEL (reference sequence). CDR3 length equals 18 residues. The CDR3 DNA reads TGTGCCAGCAGCCCCCCAGCGGGAGTATCCTCTGGGGCCAACGTCCTGACTTTC. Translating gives CASSPPAGVSSGANVLTF.

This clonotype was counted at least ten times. CDR3 loop: CASRGQGIFDEQFF. The CDR3 coding sequence is TGTGCCAGCAGGGGACAGGGTATATTCGATGAGCAGTTCTTC. The chain uses TRBV12-3 or TRBV12-4 and TRBJ2-1; 9 bases align to TRBD1. There are 14 residues in the CDR3. The V segment lost 6 bases and the J segment 8 bases; nucleotides outside the gene matches: 8.

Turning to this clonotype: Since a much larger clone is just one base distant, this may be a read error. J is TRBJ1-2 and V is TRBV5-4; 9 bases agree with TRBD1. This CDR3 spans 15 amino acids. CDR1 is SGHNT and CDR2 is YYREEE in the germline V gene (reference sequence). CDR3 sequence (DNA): TGTGCCAGCAGATTCGGACAGGGGAATAACTATCGCTACACCTTC. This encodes CASRFGQGNNYRYTF.

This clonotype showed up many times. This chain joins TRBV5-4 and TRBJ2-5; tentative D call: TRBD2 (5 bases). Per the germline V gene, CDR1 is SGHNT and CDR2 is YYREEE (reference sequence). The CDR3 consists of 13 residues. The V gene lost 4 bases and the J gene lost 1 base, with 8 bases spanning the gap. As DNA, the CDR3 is TGTGCCAGCAGCCCGGGAAGCCAAGAGACCCAGTACTTC. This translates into CASSPGSQETQYF.

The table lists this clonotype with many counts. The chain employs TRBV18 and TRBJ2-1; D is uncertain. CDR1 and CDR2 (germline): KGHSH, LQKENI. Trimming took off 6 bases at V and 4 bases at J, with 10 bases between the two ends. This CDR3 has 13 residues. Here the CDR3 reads CASSGSGYNEQFF. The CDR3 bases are TGTGCCAGCTCCGGCTCTGGGTACAATGAGCAGTTCTTC.

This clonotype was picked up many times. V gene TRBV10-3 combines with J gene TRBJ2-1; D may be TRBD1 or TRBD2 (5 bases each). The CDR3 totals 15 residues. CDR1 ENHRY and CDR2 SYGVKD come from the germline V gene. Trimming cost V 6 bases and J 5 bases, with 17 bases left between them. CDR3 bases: TGTGCCATCAGCCCCCGGGGCAGGGCCGACAATGAGCAGTTCTTC. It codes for CAISPRGRADNEQFF.

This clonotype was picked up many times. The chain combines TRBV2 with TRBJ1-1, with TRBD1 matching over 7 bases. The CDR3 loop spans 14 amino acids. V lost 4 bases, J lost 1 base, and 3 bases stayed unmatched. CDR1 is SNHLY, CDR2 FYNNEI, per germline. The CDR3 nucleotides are TGTGCCAGCAGTGCACAGGGGCGGAACACTGAAGCTTTCTTT. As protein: CASSAQGRNTEAFF.

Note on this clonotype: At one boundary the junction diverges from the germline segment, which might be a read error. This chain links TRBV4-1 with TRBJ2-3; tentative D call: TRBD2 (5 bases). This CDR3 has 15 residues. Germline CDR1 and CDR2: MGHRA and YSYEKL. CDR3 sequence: CTSSQDSGSADTQYF. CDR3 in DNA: TGCACCAGCAGCCAAGATTCGGGGAGCGCAGATACGCAGTACTTT.

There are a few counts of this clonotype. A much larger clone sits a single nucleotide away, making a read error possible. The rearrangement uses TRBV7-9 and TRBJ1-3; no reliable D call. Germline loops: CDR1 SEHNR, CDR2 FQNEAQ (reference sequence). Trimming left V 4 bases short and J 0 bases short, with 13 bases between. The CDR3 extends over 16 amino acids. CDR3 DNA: TGTGCCAGCAGCTCGGCGGCCGGGAACTCTGGAAACACCATATATTTT. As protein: CASSSAAGNSGNTIYF.

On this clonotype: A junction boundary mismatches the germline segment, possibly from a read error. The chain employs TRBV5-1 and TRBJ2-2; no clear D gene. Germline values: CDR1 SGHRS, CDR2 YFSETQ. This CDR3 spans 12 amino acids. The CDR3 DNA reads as TGCGCCGGCAGCTTTAACACCGGGGAGCTGTTTTTT. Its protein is CAGSFNTGELFF.

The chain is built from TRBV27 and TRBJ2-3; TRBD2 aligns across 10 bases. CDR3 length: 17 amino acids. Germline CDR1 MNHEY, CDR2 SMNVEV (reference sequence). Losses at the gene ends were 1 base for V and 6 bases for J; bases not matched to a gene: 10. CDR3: CASSLWRLAGDYDTQYF. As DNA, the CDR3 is TGTGCCAGCAGTTTATGGAGGCTAGCGGGAGATTACGATACGCAGTATTTT.

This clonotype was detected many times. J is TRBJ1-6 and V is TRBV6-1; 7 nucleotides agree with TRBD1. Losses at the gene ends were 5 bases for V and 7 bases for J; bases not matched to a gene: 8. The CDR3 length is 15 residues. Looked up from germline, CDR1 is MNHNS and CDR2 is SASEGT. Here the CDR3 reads CASSPRGPGNSPLHF. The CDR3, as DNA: TGTGCCAGCAGTCCAAGGGGGCCAGGGAATTCACCCCTCCACTTT.